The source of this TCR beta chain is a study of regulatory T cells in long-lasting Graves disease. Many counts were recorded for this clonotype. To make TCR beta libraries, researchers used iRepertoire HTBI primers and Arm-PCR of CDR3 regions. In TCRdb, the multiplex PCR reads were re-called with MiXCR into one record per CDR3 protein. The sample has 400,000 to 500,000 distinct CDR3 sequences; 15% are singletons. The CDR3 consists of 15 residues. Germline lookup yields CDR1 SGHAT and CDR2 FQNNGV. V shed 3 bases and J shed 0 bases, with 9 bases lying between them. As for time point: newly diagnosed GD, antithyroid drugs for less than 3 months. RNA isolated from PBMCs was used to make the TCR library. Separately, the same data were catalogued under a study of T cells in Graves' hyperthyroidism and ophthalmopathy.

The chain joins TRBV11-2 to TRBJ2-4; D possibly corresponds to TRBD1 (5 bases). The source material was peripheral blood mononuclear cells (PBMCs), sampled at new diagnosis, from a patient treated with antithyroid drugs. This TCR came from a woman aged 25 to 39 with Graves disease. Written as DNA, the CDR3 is TGTGCCAGCAGCTTTTCGCAGGGAGCCAAAAACATTCAGTACTTC. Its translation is CASSFSQGAKNIQYF.